This TCR beta chain was identified in a study of cytomegalovirus exposure and HLA in healthy donors. The germline V and J ends were trimmed by 3 bases and 5 bases, with 13 bases remaining between them. The CDR3 runs 14 residues. Germline CDR1 and CDR2: SEHNR and FQNEAQ (reference sequence). PCR involved 60 Vbeta and 13 Jbeta primers. Assay used: immunoSEQ multiplex PCR; TCRdb lists only in-frame clones, some missing. The sample comprises 150,000 to 200,000 clones, around 79% of which are singletons, and roughly 4.5% rests with the top ten. In its sample, this clone was seen once. Sequencing input: PBMCs. The chain combines TRBV7-9 with TRBJ2-5; D is unresolved. This receptor was identified in a woman under 40 in good health and CMV-seropositive. This chain's CDR3 is CASSFGGLRETQYF. For the CDR3, the DNA is TGTGCCAGCAGCTTCGGTGGGCTTCGGGAGACCCAGTACTTC.